This TCR beta chain was sequenced in a study of cytomegalovirus exposure and HLA in healthy donors. General study findings and limits: The productive fraction for most TCR beta V segments was about 87% or about 30% in an earlier analysis. Researchers reported that a few CMV-associated chains were confirmed in vitro as CMV antigen-specific. What a later analysis showed was that several of the most significant clusters appeared linked to common viral pathogens.

Worth noting for this clone: Its target is not known.

V shed 5 bases and J 5 bases; nucleotides not matched to a gene: 6. This CDR3 has 14 residues. CDR1 SNHLY and CDR2 FYNNEI come from the germline V gene. Sampled while nominally healthy, donors likely had unrecorded immune exposures. The PCR contained 60 Vbeta and 13 Jbeta primers. Measured with immunoSEQ multiplex PCR; TCRdb has only the in-frame clones, and not every one. The data show approximately 130,000 clones, with approximately 89% seen just once and about 6.7% held by the top ten. J is TRBJ2-3 and V is TRBV2; 8 positions agree with TRBD2. Sequenced material: PBMCs. The receptor was isolated from a woman in her thirties in good health and CMV-seropositive. The CDR3: CASSSGSVGDTQYF. As DNA, the CDR3 is TGTGCCAGCAGTAGCGGGAGTGTAGGAGATACGCAGTATTTT.